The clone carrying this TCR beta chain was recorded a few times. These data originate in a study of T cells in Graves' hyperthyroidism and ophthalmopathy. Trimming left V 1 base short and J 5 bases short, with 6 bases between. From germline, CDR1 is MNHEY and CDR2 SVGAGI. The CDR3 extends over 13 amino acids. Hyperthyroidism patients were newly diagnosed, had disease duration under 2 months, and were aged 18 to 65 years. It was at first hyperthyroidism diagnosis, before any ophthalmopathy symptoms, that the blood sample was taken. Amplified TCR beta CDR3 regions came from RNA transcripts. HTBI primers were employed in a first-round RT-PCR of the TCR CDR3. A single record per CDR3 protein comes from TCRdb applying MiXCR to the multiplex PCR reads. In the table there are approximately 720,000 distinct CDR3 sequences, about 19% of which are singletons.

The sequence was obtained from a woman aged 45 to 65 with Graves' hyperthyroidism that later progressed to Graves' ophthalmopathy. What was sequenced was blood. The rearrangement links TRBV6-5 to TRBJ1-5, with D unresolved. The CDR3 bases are TGTGCCAGCAGTTACTGGGCGGATCAGCCCCAGCATTTT. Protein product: CASSYWADQPQHF.